This T cell receptor (beta chain) comes out of a study of blood T cells in healthy people across ages. Findings and limits, study-wide: Naive T cell percentage showed a strong correlation with the diversity of TCR beta. A roughly linear age-dependent decrease characterized TCR beta diversity per million T cells. Long-lived donors exceeded aged donors in naive CD4+ cells and diversity.

Through a sample-barcoded 5' primer and a J-beta primer mix, a second PCR was run for roughly 7 to 12 cycles. One entry per CDR3 protein, called by TCRdb with MiXCR from the 5' RACE reads. The sample has under 950,000 distinct CDR3 sequences, approximately 21% seen once. Each donor's blood draw was roughly 9.5 milliliters of peripheral blood. Germline lookup yields CDR1 SQVTM and CDR2 ANQGSEA. The CDR3 length is 14 residues. The ends were cut back, 6 bases at V and 0 bases at J, with 13 bases in the middle. This clonotype appeared a few times. The antigen remains undetermined. The gene calls are TRBV29-1 and TRBJ2-3, with D perhaps TRBD1 or TRBD2 (5 bases each). Source material: blood. The sequence was obtained from a man between 65 and 80 years old in good health. The CDR3 region is CSVQRGDSTDTQYF. The CDR3 nucleotides read TGCAGCGTCCAGCGAGGGGATAGCACAGATACGCAGTATTTT.